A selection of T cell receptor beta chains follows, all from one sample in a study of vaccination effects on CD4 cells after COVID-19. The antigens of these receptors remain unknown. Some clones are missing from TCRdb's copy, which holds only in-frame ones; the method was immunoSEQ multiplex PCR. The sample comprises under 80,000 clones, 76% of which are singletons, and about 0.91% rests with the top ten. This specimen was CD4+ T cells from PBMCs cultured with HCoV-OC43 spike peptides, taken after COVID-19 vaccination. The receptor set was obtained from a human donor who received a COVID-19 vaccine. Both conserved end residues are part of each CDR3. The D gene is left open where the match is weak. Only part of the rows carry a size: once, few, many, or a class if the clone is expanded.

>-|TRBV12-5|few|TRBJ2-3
CASGFSDTQYF
TGTGCTAGTGGTTTTTCAGATACGCAGTATTTT
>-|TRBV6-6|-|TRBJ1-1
CASSYARGQNTEAFF
TGTGCCAGCAGTTACGCCCGGGGACAGAACACTGAAGCTTTCTTT
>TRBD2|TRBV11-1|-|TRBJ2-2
CASSLLAGVTGELFF
TGTGCCAGCAGCTTATTAGCGGGGGTGACCGGGGAGCTGTTTTTT
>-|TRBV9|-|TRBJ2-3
CASSVAEDTQYF
TGTGCCAGCAGCGTAGCTGAAGATACGCAGTATTTT
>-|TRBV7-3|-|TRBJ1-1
CASSLAGVNTEAFF
TGTGCCAGCAGCTTAGCCGGGGTTAACACTGAAGCTTTCTTT
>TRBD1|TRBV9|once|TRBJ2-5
CASSPTGGRPQETQYF
TGTGCCAGCAGCCCGACAGGGGGGAGACCACAAGAGACCCAGTACTTC
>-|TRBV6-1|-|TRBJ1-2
CASSEAHNYGYTF
TGTGCCAGCAGTGAAGCGCACAACTATGGCTACACCTTC
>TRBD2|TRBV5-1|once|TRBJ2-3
CASSDPSGGAATDTQYF
TGCGCCAGCAGCGACCCTAGCGGGGGGGCCGCGACAGATACGCAGTATTTT
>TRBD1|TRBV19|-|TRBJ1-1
CASSRDRAMNTEAFF
TGTGCCAGCAGCCGGGACAGGGCAATGAACACTGAAGCTTTCTTT
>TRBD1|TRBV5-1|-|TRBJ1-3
CASSLQGGRTSGNTIYF
TGCGCCAGCAGCTTGCAAGGGGGCCGAACCTCTGGAAACACCATATATTTT
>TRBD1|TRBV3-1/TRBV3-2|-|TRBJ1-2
CASSQAGTGVRYTF
TGTGCCAGCAGCCAAGCCGGGACAGGGGTAAGGTACACCTTC
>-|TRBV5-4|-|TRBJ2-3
CASSLAGASSDTQYF
TGTGCCAGCAGCTTGGCCGGAGCCTCCTCAGATACGCAGTATTTT
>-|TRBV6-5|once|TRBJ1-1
CASSLPGGGLGEAFF
TGTGCCAGCAGTCTCCCAGGTGGGGGATTAGGTGAAGCTTTCTTT
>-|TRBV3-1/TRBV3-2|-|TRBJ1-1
CASSHNYEAFF
TGTGCCAGCAGCCATAATTATGAAGCTTTCTTT
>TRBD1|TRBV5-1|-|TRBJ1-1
CASSLTGGTEAFF
TGCGCCAGCAGCTTGACAGGGGGTACTGAAGCTTTCTTT
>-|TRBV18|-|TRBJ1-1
CASSPMGFMNTEAFF
TGTGCCAGCTCACCGATGGGATTTATGAACACTGAAGCTTTCTTT
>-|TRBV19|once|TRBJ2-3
CASSNNRSPSTDTQYF
TGTGCCAGTAGCAATAACAGGTCCCCTAGCACAGATACGCAGTATTTT
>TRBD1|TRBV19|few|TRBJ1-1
CASSEHRGTEAFF
TGTGCCAGTAGTGAACACAGGGGGACTGAAGCTTTCTTT
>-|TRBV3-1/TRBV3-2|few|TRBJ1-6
CASSQDTGGGSPLHF
TGTGCCAGCAGCCAAGATACGGGTGGGGGTTCACCCCTCCACTTT
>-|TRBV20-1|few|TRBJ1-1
CSASPRTEAFF
TGCAGTGCTAGCCCGAGGACTGAAGCTTTCTTT